This is a list of T cell receptor beta chains from one sample in a study of graft-versus-host responses after intestinal transplantation. The protocol was immunoSEQ multiplex PCR, while the TCRdb copy is restricted to in-frame clones and leaves out a portion. The sample yields 9,500 or so clones, roughly 88% seen once. This specimen was PBMCs, taken 242 days after intestinal transplant. The receptor set was obtained from a human patient who received an intestinal transplant, so some T cells may come from the graft donor. The CDR3 runs from the conserved cysteine through the conserved F or W. Fields, in order: CDR3 protein, CDR3 DNA, V gene, D gene, J gene, clone size. A D gene is named only where the DNA matches it firmly. Not every row has a clone size; where given, it reads once, few, many or a size class.

CASSPGGGNGYTF TGTGCCAGCAGTCCAGGGGGCGGGAATGGCTACACCTTC TRBV27 TRBD1 TRBJ1-2 -
CASSIGAANTEAFF TGTGCCAGTAGTATCGGGGCAGCGAACACTGAAGCTTTCTTT TRBV19 - TRBJ1-1 -
CASSGDFGGETQYF TGTGCCAGCTCGGGGGATTTCGGGGGAGAGACCCAGTACTTC TRBV18 - TRBJ2-5 once
CASSPRDRPYNEQFF TGTGCCAGCAGCCCACGGGACAGACCCTACAATGAGCAGTTCTTC TRBV9 TRBD1 TRBJ2-1 -
CASSEGTGELFF TGTGCCAGCAGCGAAGGGACAGGGGAGCTGTTTTTT TRBV5-6 - TRBJ2-2 -
CASSQVRGLRNTIYF TGTGCCAGCAGCCAAGTGCGGGGGCTAAGAAACACCATATATTTT TRBV14 - TRBJ1-3 -
CASNPRVGIQPQHF TGTGCCAGCAACCCCAGGGTGGGAATTCAGCCCCAGCATTTT TRBV28 - TRBJ1-5 -
CASSIGGQTIPYGYTF TGTGCCAGTAGTATAGGAGGACAGACCATACCCTATGGCTACACCTTC TRBV19 - TRBJ1-2 -
CASSYKDRSYEQYF TGTGCCAGCAGCTATAAAGACAGGTCCTACGAGCAGTACTTC TRBV5-6 - TRBJ2-7 -
CASSLADRATDTQYF TGTGCCAGCAGCTTGGCGGACAGGGCCACAGATACGCAGTATTTT TRBV5-6 TRBD1 TRBJ2-3 -
CASSDSGDYNEQFF TGTGCCAGCAGTGACTCGGGGGACTACAATGAGCAGTTCTTC TRBV6-4 - TRBJ2-1 -
CATHGQGGYTF TGTGCCACCCATGGTCAGGGAGGCTACACCTTC TRBV6-6 - TRBJ1-2 -
CASSIGDRGAESSYNEQFF TGTGCCAGTAGTATAGGGGACAGGGGAGCGGAAAGCTCCTACAATGAGCAGTTCTTC TRBV19 TRBD1 TRBJ2-1 -
CASSWAGYEQYF TGTGCCAGTAGTTGGGCCGGCTACGAGCAGTACTTC TRBV19 - TRBJ2-7 once
CASSRDGGTEAFF TGTGCCAGCAGCCGGGACGGGGGCACTGAAGCTTTCTTT TRBV7-4 - TRBJ1-1 -
CASSTGSYEQYF TGTGCCAGTAGTACCGGGTCCTACGAGCAGTACTTC TRBV19 - TRBJ2-7 -
CASSLREGDYEQYF TGCGCCAGCAGCTTGAGAGAGGGGGACTACGAGCAGTACTTC TRBV5-1 - TRBJ2-7 -
CASSLSPLLSYEQYF TGTGCCAGCAGTTTATCACCGCTCCTCTCCTACGAGCAGTACTTC TRBV27 - TRBJ2-7 -
CASSISLSTPVEQYF TGTGCCAGTAGTATATCGCTGAGCACCCCGGTGGAGCAGTACTTC TRBV19 - TRBJ2-7 -
CASSEYQQDGYTF TGTGCCAGCAGTGAATATCAACAGGATGGCTACACCTTC TRBV25-1 - TRBJ1-2 -
CASSVDEGSTDTQYF TGTGCCAGCAGCGTAGATGAGGGAAGCACAGATACGCAGTATTTT TRBV9 - TRBJ2-3 -
CASSGTGAKNIQYF TGCGCCAGCAGTGGGACAGGGGCCAAAAACATTCAGTACTTC TRBV10-1 TRBD1 TRBJ2-4 -
CASSVDSSGHEQYF TGTGCCAGCAGCGTAGATAGTAGCGGGCACGAGCAGTACTTC TRBV9 TRBD2 TRBJ2-7 -
CAISESVSLSGGRYEQYF TGTGCCATCAGTGAGTCGGTCTCGTTATCGGGAGGACGCTACGAGCAGTACTTC TRBV10-3 TRBD2 TRBJ2-7 -
CASSLGGEQFF TGTGCCAGCAGCTTAGGAGGGGAGCAGTTCTTC TRBV7-4 - TRBJ2-1 -
CASSSDQGGEAFF TGTGCCAGCAGCTCGGACCAGGGGGGTGAAGCTTTCTTT TRBV7-3 TRBD1 TRBJ1-1 -
CASSQEYRVWEEKLFF TGCGCCAGCAGCCAAGAATACAGGGTTTGGGAAGAAAAACTGTTTTTT TRBV4-1 - TRBJ1-4 -
CAIGMNTGELFF TGTGCCATCGGGATGAACACCGGGGAGCTGTTTTTT TRBV10-3 - TRBJ2-2 few
CASSPEGNYGYTF TGTGCCAGCTCACCAGAGGGAAACTATGGCTACACCTTC TRBV18 - TRBJ1-2 -
CASSLGPAYNEQFF TGTGCCAGCAGTCTTGGCCCCGCTTACAATGAGCAGTTCTTC TRBV28 - TRBJ2-1 -
CASSFFGFRNTGELFF TGTGCCAGCAGTTTTTTTGGATTCCGGAACACCGGGGAGCTGTTTTTT TRBV28 - TRBJ2-2 -
CASSQTGALRKNIQYF TGTGCCAGCAGCCAGACGGGAGCCCTGAGAAAAAACATTCAGTACTTC TRBV27 - TRBJ2-4 -
CASSQASGVETQYF TGTGCCAGCAGCCAAGCATCGGGAGTGGAGACCCAGTACTTC TRBV4-2 - TRBJ2-5 -
CASSNTRAGSGTDTQYF TGTGCCAGCAGTAATACTCGCGCAGGGTCCGGCACAGATACGCAGTATTTT TRBV28 - TRBJ2-3 once
CASSLVGGGRYNEQFF TGTGCCAGCAGCTTAGTTGGGGGAGGGCGCTACAATGAGCAGTTCTTC TRBV7-9 TRBD2 TRBJ2-1 -
CASSQGLAYNEQFF TGCGCCAGCAGCCAAGGACTAGCCTACAATGAGCAGTTCTTC TRBV4-1 - TRBJ2-1 -
CASPGTVDQPQHF TGTGCCAGCCCCGGGACAGTCGATCAGCCCCAGCATTTT TRBV11-3 TRBD1 TRBJ1-5 -
CASSLRTRQGGYMGEQFF TGTGCCAGCAGTTTAAGAACGAGACAGGGCGGCTATATGGGTGAGCAGTTCTTC TRBV27 TRBD1 TRBJ2-1 once
CASSFKNKGQVNTEAFF TGTGCCAGCAGCTTTAAAAACAAAGGACAGGTGAACACTGAAGCTTTCTTT TRBV7-8 TRBD1 TRBJ1-1 -
CASSLPHYEQYF TGTGCCAGCAGCCTCCCACACTACGAGCAGTACTTC TRBV14 - TRBJ2-7 -
CASSSPETSGFYNEQFF TGCGCCAGCAGCTCTCCCGAGACTAGCGGGTTCTACAATGAGCAGTTCTTC TRBV5-1 TRBD2 TRBJ2-1 -
CASSPPGTGALNQPQHF TGTGCCAGCAGCCCGCCCGGGACAGGTGCCCTCAATCAGCCCCAGCATTTT TRBV28 TRBD1 TRBJ1-5 -
CSVPRTSSSRETQYF TGCAGCGTCCCCCGGACTAGTAGTAGCCGGGAGACCCAGTACTTC TRBV29-1 TRBD2 TRBJ2-5 -
CASSLGPSGSIDTQYF TGTGCCAGCAGCTTGGGCCCTAGCGGGAGTATAGATACGCAGTATTTT TRBV5-6 TRBD2 TRBJ2-3 -
CASSSDSSSYNEQFF TGTGCCAGCAGCTCTGACTCGAGCTCCTACAATGAGCAGTTCTTC TRBV9 - TRBJ2-1 -
CASSWPGLAEETQYF TGTGCCAGCAGCTGGCCGGGACTAGCAGAAGAGACCCAGTACTTC TRBV5-5 TRBD2 TRBJ2-5 once
CASGSSGIHYNEQFF TGTGCCAGCGGATCTAGCGGGATCCACTACAATGAGCAGTTCTTC TRBV7-2 TRBD2 TRBJ2-1 -
CASSYESDEQFF TGTGCCAGCAGTTACGAAAGCGATGAGCAGTTCTTC TRBV2 - TRBJ2-1 -
CASSLLGQFF TGTGCCAGCAGCCTGCTAGGGCAGTTCTTC TRBV2 - TRBJ2-1 -
CASSQAGTQNEKLFF TGCGCCAGCAGCCAGGCGGGGACACAGAATGAAAAACTGTTTTTT TRBV4-1 - TRBJ1-4 -
CAYAKNRGEGYTF TGTGCCTACGCTAAAAACAGGGGTGAAGGCTACACCTTC TRBV28 TRBD1 TRBJ1-2 few
CASSVPSTPYPGNTIYF TGTGCCAGCAGCGTCCCATCAACTCCTTACCCTGGAAACACCATATATTTT TRBV9 - TRBJ1-3 -
CSVEALTGLGETQYF TGCAGCGTTGAGGCCTTAACAGGACTCGGGGAGACCCAGTACTTC TRBV29-1 - TRBJ2-5 -
CASSLELGLNTEAFF TGCGCCAGCAGCCTAGAACTCGGTCTGAACACTGAAGCTTTCTTT TRBV4-1 - TRBJ1-1 -
CASSIEDSPRGNEQFF TGTGCCAGTAGTATAGAAGACTCCCCCAGGGGCAATGAGCAGTTCTTC TRBV19 - TRBJ2-1 -